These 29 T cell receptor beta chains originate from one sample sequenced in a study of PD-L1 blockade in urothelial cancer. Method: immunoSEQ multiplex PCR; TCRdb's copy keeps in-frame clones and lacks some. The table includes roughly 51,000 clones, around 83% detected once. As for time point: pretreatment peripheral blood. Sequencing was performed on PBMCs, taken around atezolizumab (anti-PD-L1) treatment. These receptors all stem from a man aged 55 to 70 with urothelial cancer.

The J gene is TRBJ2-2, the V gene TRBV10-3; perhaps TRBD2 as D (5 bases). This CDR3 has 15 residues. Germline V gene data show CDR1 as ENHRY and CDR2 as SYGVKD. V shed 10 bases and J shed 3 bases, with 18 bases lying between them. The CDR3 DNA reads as TGTGCCACTTTCCCGACTAACATGGACACCGGGGAGCTGTTTTTT. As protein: CATFPTNMDTGELFF.

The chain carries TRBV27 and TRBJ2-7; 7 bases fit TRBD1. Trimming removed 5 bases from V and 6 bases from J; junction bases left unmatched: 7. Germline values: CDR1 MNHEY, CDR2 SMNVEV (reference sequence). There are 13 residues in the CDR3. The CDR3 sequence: CASSRQGVAEQYF. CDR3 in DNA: TGTGCCAGCAGTAGACAGGGAGTCGCCGAGCAGTACTTC.

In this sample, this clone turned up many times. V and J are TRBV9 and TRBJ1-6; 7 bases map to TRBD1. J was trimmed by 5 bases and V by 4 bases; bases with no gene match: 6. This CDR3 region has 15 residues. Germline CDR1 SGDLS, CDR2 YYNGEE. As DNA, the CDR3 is TGTGCCAGCAGCCCACAGGGGCACAATAATTCACCCCTCCACTTT. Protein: CASSPQGHNNSPLHF.

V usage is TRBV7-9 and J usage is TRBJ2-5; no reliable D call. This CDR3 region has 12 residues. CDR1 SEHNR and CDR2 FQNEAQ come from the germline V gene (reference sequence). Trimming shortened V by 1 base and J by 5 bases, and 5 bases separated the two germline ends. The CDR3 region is CASSLVEETQYF. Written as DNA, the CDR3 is TGTGCCAGCAGCTTAGTTGAGGAGACCCAGTACTTC.

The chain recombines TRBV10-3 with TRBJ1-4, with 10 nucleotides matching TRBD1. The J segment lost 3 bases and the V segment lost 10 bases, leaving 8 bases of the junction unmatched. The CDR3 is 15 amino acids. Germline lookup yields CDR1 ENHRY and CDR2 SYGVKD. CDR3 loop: CATHRDRGPNEKLFF. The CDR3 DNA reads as TGTGCCACCCATCGGGACAGGGGACCTAATGAAAAACTGTTTTTT.

This CDR3 is CASSLPGSHNSPLHF. The CDR3 coding sequence is TGTGCCAGCAGCCTCCCGGGGAGCCATAATTCACCCCTCCACTTT. The chain joins TRBV11-2 to TRBJ1-6; D remains unclear. Trimming removed 5 bases at V and 5 bases at J, with 13 bases between. From germline, CDR1 is SGHAT and CDR2 FQNNGV. The CDR3 has 15 residues.

The CDR3 is CASSGGLAAETQYF. The CDR3 DNA follows: TGTGCCAGTAGTGGAGGACTAGCGGCGGAGACCCAGTACTTC. This chain links TRBV19 with TRBJ2-5; TRBD2 agrees at 10 bases. The V segment lost 5 bases and the J segment 5 bases; nucleotides outside the gene matches: 5. CDR1 and CDR2 (germline): LNHDA, SQIVND (reference sequence). This CDR3 is built from 14 residues.

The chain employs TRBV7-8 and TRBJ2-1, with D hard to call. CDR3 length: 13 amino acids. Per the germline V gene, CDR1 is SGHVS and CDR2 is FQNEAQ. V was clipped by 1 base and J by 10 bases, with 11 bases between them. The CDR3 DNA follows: TGTGCCAGCAGCTTAGGGCAAACCACCGAGCAGTTCTTC. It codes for CASSLGQTTEQFF. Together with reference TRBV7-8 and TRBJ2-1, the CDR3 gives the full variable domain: GAGVSQSPRYKVAKRGQDVALRCDPISGHVSLFWYQQALGQGPEFLTYFQNEAQLDKSGLPSDRFFAERPEGSVSTLKIQRTQQEDSAVYLCASSLGQTTEQFFGPGTRLTVL.

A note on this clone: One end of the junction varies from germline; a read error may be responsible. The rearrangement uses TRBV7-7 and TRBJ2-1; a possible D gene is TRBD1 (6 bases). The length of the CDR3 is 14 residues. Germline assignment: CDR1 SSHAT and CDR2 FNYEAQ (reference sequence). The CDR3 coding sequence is TGTGCTAGCAGCCCAGGGCAGGGGAGTAATGAGCAGTTCTTC. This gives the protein CASSPGQGSNEQFF. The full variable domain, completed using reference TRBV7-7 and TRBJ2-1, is GAGVSQSPRYKVTKRGQDVTLRCDPISSHATLYWYQQALGQGPEFLTYFNYEAQPDKSGLPSDRFSAERPEGSISTLTIQRTEQRDSAMYRCASSPGQGSNEQFFGPGTRLTVL.

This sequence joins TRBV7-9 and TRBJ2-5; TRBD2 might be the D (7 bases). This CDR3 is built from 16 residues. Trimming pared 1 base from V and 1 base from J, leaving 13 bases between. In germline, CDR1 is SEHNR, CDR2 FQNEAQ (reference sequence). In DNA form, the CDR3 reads TGTGCCAGCAGCTTAGTCCCAGGGGAGGGCCAAGAGACCCAGTACTTC. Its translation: CASSLVPGEGQETQYF. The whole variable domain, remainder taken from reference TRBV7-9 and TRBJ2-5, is DTGVSQNPRHKITKRGQNVTFRCDPISEHNRLYWYRQTLGQGPEFLTYFQNEAQLEKSRLLSDRFSAERPKGSFSTLEIQRTEQGDSAMYLCASSLVPGEGQETQYFGPGTRLLVL.

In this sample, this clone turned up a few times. CDR3 nucleotide sequence: TGTGCCAGTAGTATAGACACAGTCATCTCCTACGAGCAGTACTTC. The encoded protein is CASSIDTVISYEQYF. The J gene is TRBJ2-7, the V gene TRBV19, with D unclear. Trimming removed 0 bases from V and 0 bases from J, with 9 bases in between. The CDR3 is 15 residues long. Germline V gene lookup returns CDR1 LNHDA and CDR2 SQIVND (reference sequence).

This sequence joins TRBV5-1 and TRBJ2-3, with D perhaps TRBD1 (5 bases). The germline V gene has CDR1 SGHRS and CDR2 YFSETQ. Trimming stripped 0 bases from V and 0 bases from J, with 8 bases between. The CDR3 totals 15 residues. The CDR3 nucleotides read TGCGCCAGCAGCTTGGGACAGTATAGCACAGATACGCAGTATTTT. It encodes CASSLGQYSTDTQYF.

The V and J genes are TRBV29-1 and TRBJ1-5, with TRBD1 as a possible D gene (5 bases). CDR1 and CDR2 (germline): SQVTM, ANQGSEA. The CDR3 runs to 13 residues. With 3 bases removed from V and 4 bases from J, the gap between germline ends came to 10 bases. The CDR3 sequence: CSVETDQNQPQHF. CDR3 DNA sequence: TGCAGCGTTGAGACAGATCAAAATCAGCCCCAGCATTTT.

CDR3 amino acids: CATRFLGAGGYTF. In nucleotides, the CDR3 is TGTGCCACCCGCTTTTTGGGCGCGGGTGGCTACACCTTC. This chain connects TRBV6-1 to TRBJ1-2; D is undetermined. CDR1 and CDR2 from the germline V gene are MNHNS and SASEGT. CDR3 length: 13 residues. Trimming took 10 bases from V and 7 from J, leaving 19 bases between them.

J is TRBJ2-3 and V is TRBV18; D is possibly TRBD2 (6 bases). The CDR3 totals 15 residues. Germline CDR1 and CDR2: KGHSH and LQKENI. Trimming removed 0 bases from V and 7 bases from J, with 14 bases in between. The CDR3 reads CASSPPLGSSHTQYF. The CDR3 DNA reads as TGTGCCAGCTCACCACCTCTCGGGAGCTCCCATACGCAGTATTTT.

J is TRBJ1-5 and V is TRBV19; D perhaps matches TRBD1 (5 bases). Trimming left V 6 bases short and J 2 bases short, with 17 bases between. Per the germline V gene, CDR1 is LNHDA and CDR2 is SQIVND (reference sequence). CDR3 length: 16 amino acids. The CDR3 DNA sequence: TGTGCCAGTAGGAACAGGTGGAGAGAGGGCAATCAGCCCCAGCATTTT. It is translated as CASRNRWREGNQPQHF.

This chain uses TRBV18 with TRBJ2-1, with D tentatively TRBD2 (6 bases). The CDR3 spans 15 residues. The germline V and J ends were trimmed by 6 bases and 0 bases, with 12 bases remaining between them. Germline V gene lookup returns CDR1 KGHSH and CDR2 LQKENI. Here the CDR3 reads CASSTRGSSYNEQFF. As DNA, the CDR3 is TGTGCCAGCTCGACGCGGGGATCCTCCTACAATGAGCAGTTCTTC.

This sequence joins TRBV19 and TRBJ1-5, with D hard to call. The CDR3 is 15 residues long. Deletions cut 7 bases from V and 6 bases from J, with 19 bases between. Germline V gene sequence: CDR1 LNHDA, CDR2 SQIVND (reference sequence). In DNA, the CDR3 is TGTGCCAGTACCCCCCATGAGGCCGCCGGTCAGCCCCAGCATTTT. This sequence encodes CASTPHEAAGQPQHF.

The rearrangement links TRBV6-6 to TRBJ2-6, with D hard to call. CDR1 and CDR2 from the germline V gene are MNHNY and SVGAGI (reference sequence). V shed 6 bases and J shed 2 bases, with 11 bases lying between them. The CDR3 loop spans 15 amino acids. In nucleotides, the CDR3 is TGTGCCAGCAGGACCACAGATGCTGGGGCCAACGTCCTGACTTTC. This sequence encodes CASRTTDAGANVLTF.

The CDR3: CASSPGREGETQYF. CDR3 bases: TGTGCCAGCAGTCCCGGACGGGAAGGGGAGACCCAGTACTTC. V is TRBV6-6 and J is TRBJ2-5, with D perhaps TRBD2 (5 bases). The CDR3 contains 14 residues. Looked up from germline, CDR1 is MNHNY and CDR2 is SVGAGI (reference sequence). V was clipped by 5 bases and J by 5 bases, with 15 bases between them.

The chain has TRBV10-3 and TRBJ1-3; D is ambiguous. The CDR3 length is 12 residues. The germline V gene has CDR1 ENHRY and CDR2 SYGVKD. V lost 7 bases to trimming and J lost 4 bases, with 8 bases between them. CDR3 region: CAIKQAGNTIYF. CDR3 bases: TGTGCCATCAAGCAGGCAGGAAACACCATATATTTT.

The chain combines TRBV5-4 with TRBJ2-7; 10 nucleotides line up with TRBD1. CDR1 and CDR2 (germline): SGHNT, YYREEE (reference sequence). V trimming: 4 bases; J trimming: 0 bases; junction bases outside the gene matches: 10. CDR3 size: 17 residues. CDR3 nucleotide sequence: TGTGCCAGCAGCGTGGGACAGGGGCCACTCAGCTCCTACGAGCAGTACTTC. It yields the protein CASSVGQGPLSSYEQYF.

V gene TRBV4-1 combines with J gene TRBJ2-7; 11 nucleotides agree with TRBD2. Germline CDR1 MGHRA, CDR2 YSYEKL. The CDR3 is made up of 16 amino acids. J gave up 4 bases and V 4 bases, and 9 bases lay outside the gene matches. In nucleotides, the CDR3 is TGCGCCAGCAGCCCATCGCTAGCGGGGGGCGGTTACGAGCAGTACTTC. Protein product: CASSPSLAGGGYEQYF.

Here the CDR3 reads CASSKKGQGHYEQYF. CDR3 DNA: TGTGCCAGCAGTAAAAAGGGACAGGGGCACTACGAGCAGTACTTC. The gene calls are TRBV6-5 and TRBJ2-7; TRBD1 matches at 10 bases. This CDR3 spans 15 amino acids. The germline gives CDR1 MNHEY, CDR2 SVGAGI. Germline trimming cut 5 bases from V and 3 bases from J; bases unmatched to any gene: 7.

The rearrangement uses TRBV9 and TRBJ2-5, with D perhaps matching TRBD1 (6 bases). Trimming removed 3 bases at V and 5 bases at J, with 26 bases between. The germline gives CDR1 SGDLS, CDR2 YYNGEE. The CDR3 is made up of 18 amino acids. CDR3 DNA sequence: TGTGCCAGCAGCGCTCGCCCGGGACAACAAACACGTCAGGAGACCCAGTACTTC. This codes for CASSARPGQQTRQETQYF. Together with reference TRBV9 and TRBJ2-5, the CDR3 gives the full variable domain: DSGVTQTPKHLITATGQRVTLRCSPRSGDLSVYWYQQSLDQGLQFLIQYYNGEERAKGNILERFSAQQFPDLHSELNLSSLELGDSALYFCASSARPGQQTRQETQYFGPGTRLLVL.

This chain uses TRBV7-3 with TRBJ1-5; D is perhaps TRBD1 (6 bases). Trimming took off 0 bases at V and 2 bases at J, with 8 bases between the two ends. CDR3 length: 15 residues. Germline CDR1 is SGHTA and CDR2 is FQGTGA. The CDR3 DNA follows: TGTGCCAGCAGCTTAACGGGACACGGCAATCAGCCCCAGCATTTT. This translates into CASSLTGHGNQPQHF.

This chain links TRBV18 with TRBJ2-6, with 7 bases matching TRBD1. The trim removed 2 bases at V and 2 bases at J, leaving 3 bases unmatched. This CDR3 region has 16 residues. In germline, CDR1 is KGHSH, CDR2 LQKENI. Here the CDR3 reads CASSPGTGAGANVLTF. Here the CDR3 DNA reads TGTGCCAGCTCACCAGGAACAGGGGCTGGGGCCAACGTCCTGACTTTC. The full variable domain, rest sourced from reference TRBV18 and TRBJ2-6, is NAGVMQNPRHLVRRRGQEARLRCSPMKGHSHVYWYRQLPEEGLKFMVYLQKENIIDESGMPKERFSAEFPKEGPSILRIQQVVRGDSAAYFCASSPGTGAGANVLTFGAGSRLTVL.

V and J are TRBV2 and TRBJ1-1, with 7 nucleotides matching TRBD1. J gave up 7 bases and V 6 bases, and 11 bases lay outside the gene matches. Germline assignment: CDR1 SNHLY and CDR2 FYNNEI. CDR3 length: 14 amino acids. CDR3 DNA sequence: TGTGCCAGCAGGACACCGGGACAGAGGCTTGAAGCTTTCTTT. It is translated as CASRTPGQRLEAFF.

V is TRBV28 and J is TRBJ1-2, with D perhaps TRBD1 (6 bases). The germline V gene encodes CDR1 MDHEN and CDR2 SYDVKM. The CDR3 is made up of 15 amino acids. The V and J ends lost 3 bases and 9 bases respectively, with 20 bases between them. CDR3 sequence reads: CASSFTGFEGISYTF. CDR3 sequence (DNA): TGTGCCAGCAGTTTCACAGGGTTCGAGGGTATTAGCTACACCTTC.